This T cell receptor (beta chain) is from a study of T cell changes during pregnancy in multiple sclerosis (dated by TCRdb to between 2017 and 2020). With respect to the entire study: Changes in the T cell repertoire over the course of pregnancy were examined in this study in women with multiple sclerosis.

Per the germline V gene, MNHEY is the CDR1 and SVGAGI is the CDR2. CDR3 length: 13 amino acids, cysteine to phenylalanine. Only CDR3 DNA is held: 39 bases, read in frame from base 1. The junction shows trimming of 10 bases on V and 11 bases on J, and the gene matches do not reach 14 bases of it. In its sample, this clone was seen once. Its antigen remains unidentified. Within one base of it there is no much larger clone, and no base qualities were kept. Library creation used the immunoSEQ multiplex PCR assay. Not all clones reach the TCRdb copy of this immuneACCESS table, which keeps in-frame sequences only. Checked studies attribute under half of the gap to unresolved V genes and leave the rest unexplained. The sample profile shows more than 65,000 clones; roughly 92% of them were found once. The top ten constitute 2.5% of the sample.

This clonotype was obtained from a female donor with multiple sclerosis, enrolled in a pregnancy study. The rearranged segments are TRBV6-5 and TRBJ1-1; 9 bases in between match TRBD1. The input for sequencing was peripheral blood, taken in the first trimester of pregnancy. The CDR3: CAIWDRVGFEAFF. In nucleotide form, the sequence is TGTGCCATCTGGGACAGGGTCGGATTTGAGGCTTTCTTT.